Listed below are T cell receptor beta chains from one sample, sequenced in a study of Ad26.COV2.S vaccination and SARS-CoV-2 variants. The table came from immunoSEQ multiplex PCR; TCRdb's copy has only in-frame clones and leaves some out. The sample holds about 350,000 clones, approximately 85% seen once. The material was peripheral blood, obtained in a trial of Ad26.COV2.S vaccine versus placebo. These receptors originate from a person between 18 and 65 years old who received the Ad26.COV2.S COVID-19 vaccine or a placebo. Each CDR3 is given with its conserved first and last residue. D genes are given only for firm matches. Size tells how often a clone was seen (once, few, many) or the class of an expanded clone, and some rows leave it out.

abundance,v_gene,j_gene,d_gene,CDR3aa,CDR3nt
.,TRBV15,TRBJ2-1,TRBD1,CATSSWDRKHNEQFF,TGTGCCACCAGCAGTTGGGACAGGAAGCACAATGAGCAGTTCTTC
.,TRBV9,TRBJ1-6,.,CASSVEFYNSPLHF,TGTGCCAGCAGCGTAGAATTTTATAATTCACCCCTCCACTTT
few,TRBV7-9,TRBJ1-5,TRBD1,CASSFRGPRWPQHF,TGTGCCAGCAGCTTTAGGGGGCCTAGGTGGCCCCAGCATTTT
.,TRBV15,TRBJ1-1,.,CATSRGGNGGNTEAFF,TGTGCCACCAGCAGAGGGGGAAATGGGGGGAACACTGAAGCTTTCTTT
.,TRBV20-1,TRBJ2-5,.,CSASQRPIQETQYF,TGCAGTGCTAGTCAGCGCCCGATCCAAGAGACCCAGTACTTC
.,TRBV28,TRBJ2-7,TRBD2,CASSRHFGGDEQYF,TGTGCCAGCAGCCGACACTTCGGGGGGGACGAGCAGTACTTC
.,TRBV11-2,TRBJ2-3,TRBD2,CASSLVPGLGSTDTQYF,TGTGCCAGCAGCTTAGTCCCGGGACTAGGTAGCACAGATACGCAGTATTTT
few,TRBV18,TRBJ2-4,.,CASSPFPVGAENIQYF,TGTGCCAGCTCACCGTTTCCAGTTGGAGCAGAAAACATTCAGTACTTC
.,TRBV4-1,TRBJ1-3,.,CASSDRLGNTIYF,TGCGCCAGCAGCGATCGACTAGGAAACACCATATATTTT
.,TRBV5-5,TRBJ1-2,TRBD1,CASSFDRGLGYTF,TGTGCCAGCAGCTTCGACAGGGGACTCGGCTACACCTTC
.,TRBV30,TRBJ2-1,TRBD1,CAWSQGASYNEQFF,TGTGCCTGGAGTCAGGGGGCCTCCTACAATGAGCAGTTCTTC
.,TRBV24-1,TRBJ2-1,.,CATSEPGAPGNEQFF,TGTGCCACCAGTGAACCAGGGGCCCCGGGCAATGAGCAGTTCTTC
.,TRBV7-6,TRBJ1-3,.,CASSLAPESRSSGNTIYF,TGTGCCAGCAGCTTAGCCCCGGAATCCCGGAGCTCTGGAAACACCATATATTTT
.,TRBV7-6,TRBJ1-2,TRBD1,CASSLDRTGADGYTF,TGTGCCAGCAGCTTAGATCGGACAGGGGCGGATGGCTACACCTTC
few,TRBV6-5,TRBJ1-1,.,CAILWTSNTEAFF,TGTGCCATATTGTGGACCTCGAACACTGAAGCTTTCTTT
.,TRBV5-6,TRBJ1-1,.,CASSLGSGAEAFF,TGTGCCAGCAGCTTGGGGTCAGGCGCTGAAGCTTTCTTT
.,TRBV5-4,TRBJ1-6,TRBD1,CASSRRPGQGGNSPLHF,TGTGCCAGCAGCCGTCGACCCGGACAGGGAGGCAATTCACCCCTCCACTTT
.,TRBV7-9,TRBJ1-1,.,CASIFSGNTEAFF,TGTGCCAGCATCTTTTCAGGGAACACTGAAGCTTTCTTT
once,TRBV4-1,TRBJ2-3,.,CASSHRPGLTDTQYF,TGCGCCAGCAGCCACAGGCCGGGGCTGACAGATACGCAGTATTTT
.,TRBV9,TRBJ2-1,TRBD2,CASSVAGTTPNEQFF,TGTGCCAGCAGCGTGGCCGGGACTACACCCAATGAGCAGTTCTTC
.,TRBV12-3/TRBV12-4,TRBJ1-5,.,CASSLGNGPQHF,TGTGCCAGCAGTTTAGGCAATGGGCCCCAGCATTTT
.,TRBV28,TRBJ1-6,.,CASSLVTENSPLHF,TGTGCCAGCAGTTTGGTGACGGAAAATTCACCCCTCCACTTT
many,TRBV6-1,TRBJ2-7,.,CASSDLNEQYF,TGTGCCAGCAGTGACCTCAACGAGCAGTACTTC
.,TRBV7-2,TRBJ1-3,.,CASSLFYIASGNTIYF,TGTGCCAGCAGCTTATTCTACATCGCCTCTGGAAACACCATATATTTT
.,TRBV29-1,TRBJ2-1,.,CSVEEWRGYNEQFF,TGCAGCGTTGAAGAATGGAGAGGATACAATGAGCAGTTCTTC
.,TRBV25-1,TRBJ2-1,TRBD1,CASSRRLGTGVYNEQFF,TGTGCCAGCAGTCGAAGGTTGGGGACAGGGGTATACAATGAGCAGTTCTTC
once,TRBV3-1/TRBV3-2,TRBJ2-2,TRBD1,CASSQGRTGHTGELFF,TGTGCCAGCAGCCAAGGCCGGACAGGGCACACCGGGGAGCTGTTTTTT
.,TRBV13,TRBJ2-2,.,CASSLYRDTGELFF,TGTGCCAGCAGCTTATACAGGGACACCGGGGAGCTGTTTTTT
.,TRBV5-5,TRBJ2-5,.,CASKDLGVGEYQETQYF,TGTGCCAGCAAAGACCTGGGGGTCGGGGAGTACCAAGAGACCCAGTACTTC